Listed below are T cell receptor beta chains from one sample, sequenced in a study of monozygotic twins with inflammatory bowel disease. TCRdb reanalyzed the 5' RACE reads, giving one entry per CDR3 protein sequence and no DNA. The table for this sample gives about 330,000 distinct CDR3 sequences. Sequencing used blood. The receptors stem from a human donor with ulcerative colitis or Crohn's disease, or a healthy co-twin of an affected twin (not recorded which). The CDR3 runs from the conserved cysteine through the conserved F or W.

v_call	j_call	cdr3_aa
TRBV4-1	TRBJ2-3	CASSQEARSGSTDTQYF
TRBV5-4	TRBJ2-5	CASSPGTVDQETQYF
TRBV6-1	TRBJ2-7	CASTYLGGGMGYEQYF
TRBV27	TRBJ1-1	CASRLDFGAGTEAFF
TRBV12-3/TRBV12-4	TRBJ2-4	CASRTGPNIQYF
TRBV10-2	TRBJ2-6	CASSPGQGASGANVLTF
TRBV3-1	TRBJ2-4	CASSDDGAPTRIQYF
TRBV12-3/TRBV12-4	TRBJ1-1	CASRRTGWTEAFF
TRBV4-1	TRBJ2-5	CASSYGLAGETQYF
TRBV21-1	TRBJ2-1	CASSQPITSGEYNEQFF
TRBV20-1	TRBJ1-1	CSAPPRLGPTEAFF
TRBV5-1	TRBJ2-7	CASSLRHSYEQYF
TRBV20-1	TRBJ2-7	CSTALTSLGEQYF
TRBV3-1	TRBJ2-7	CASSQTAGGRSYEQYF
TRBV28	TRBJ1-1	CASSHSPGAYEAFF
TRBV6-5	TRBJ2-1	CASSYPAAAGGNRDEQFF
TRBV5-1	TRBJ1-1	CASSLGGGMDTEAFF
TRBV24-1	TRBJ2-1	CATRITGGFEQFF
TRBV20-1	TRBJ2-5	CSARVLGRESQETQYF
TRBV28	TRBJ1-2	CASSLGQGAEAGYTF
TRBV20-1	TRBJ2-3	CSASGLIDLGAF
TRBV25-1	TRBJ1-5	CASSELGQPQHF
TRBV18	TRBJ2-7	CASSRSAGSYEQYF
TRBV5-1	TRBJ2-1	CASSLAHVNEQFF
TRBV12-3/TRBV12-4	TRBJ2-5	CASSSMDHQYF
TRBV20-1	TRBJ1-1	CSARDHRLTVGDTEAFF
TRBV6-2/TRBV6-3	TRBJ2-1	CASSPHKLGTSGGNEQFF
TRBV11-1	TRBJ2-7	CASSLWPLDREGYSYEQYF
TRBV27	TRBJ2-1	CASGGGQGDYNEQFF
TRBV7-9	TRBJ1-1	CASSLAGAYTEAFF
TRBV5-1	TRBJ2-5	CASSFSGGEETQYF
TRBV5-5	TRBJ2-3	CASSLGLWATDTQYF
TRBV9	TRBJ2-2	CASNLRALSQTNTGELFF
TRBV4-2	TRBJ2-2	CASSQQLKTGELFF
TRBV7-8	TRBJ2-3	CASRRSGTDTQYF
TRBV14	TRBJ2-1	CASSQVRSGGEQFF
TRBV5-1	TRBJ2-5	CASSFDSKETQYF
TRBV7-3	TRBJ2-3	CASSPRVAGGNADTQYF
TRBV29-1	TRBJ1-2	CSVGPQAEQIYGYTF
TRBV20-1	TRBJ2-5	CSAMGQGRWETQYF
TRBV6-1	TRBJ2-3	CASSPGRITDTQYF
TRBV20-1	TRBJ1-1	CSARVGGDTEAFF
TRBV28	TRBJ2-7	CASTSGTRLYEQYF
TRBV14	TRBJ2-2	CASSRIAGDYTGELFF
TRBV5-6	TRBJ1-2	CASSFSPDSLYGYTF
TRBV6-1	TRBJ2-7	CAWAGTGAYEQYF
TRBV2	TRBJ2-5	CASSERMGSGTQYF
TRBV29-1	TRBJ2-1	CSVGNRITYNEQFF
TRBV20-1	TRBJ1-1	CSARDRGGSAEAFF
TRBV20-1	TRBJ2-1	CSARVRHGREMLNEQFF
TRBV20-1	TRBJ2-1	CSATGLANNEQFF
TRBV10-3	TRBJ1-1	CAISESDRGNTEAFF
TRBV5-1	TRBJ2-7	CASSHPSYEQYF
TRBV15	TRBJ1-2	CATSRDIGANYGYTF
TRBV28	TRBJ2-7	CASTFTGAHEQYF
TRBV29-1	TRBJ1-1	CGVGTVNTEAFF
TRBV5-4	TRBJ1-6	CASRLDSTNSPLHF